This T cell receptor (beta chain) emerged from a study of cytomegalovirus exposure and HLA in healthy donors. TCRdb's copy holds only in-frame clones and misses some; the assay was immunoSEQ multiplex PCR. The sample consists of about 180,000 clones, around 85% of them appearing once. Germline loops: CDR1 MGHRA, CDR2 YSYEKL. Trimming removed 0 bases from V and 4 bases from J, with 10 bases in between. The CDR3 length is 15 residues. On this clone: Antigen: not known.

Study-wide findings and caveats: In vitro experiments confirmed that three CMV-associated chains were specific for CMV antigens.

Sequencing used PBMCs. The rearrangement links TRBV4-1 to TRBJ1-5; weak D call: TRBD1 (5 bases). This TCR was recovered from a man aged 18 to 29 in good health and CMV-seropositive. The CDR3 is CASSQDGGSNQPQHF. As DNA, the CDR3 is TGCGCCAGCAGCCAAGATGGGGGGAGTAATCAGCCCCAGCATTTT.